Listed here are 17 T cell receptor beta chains from one sample, sequenced in a study of blood T cell repertoires in COVID-19 (TCRdb year 2020). Preparation of the library involved the immunoSEQ multiplex PCR assay. TCRdb re-hosts the immuneACCESS table, in-frame sequences only. Its copies lack some clones; in the studies checked, an unresolved V gene accounts for under half of them, and the cause for the rest is not known. Here the sample has 200,000 to 250,000 clones; about 81% occur a single time. Approximately 5.2% of the sample goes to the ten largest clones. Sequencing was carried out using peripheral blood. The source is a woman between 65 and 79 years old with COVID-19, enrolled during active disease.

The chain joins TRBV20-1 to TRBJ1-1; D remains unclear. Germline V CDR1 and CDR2: DFQATT, SNEGSKA (reference sequence). This CDR3 region has 11 residues. V shed 5 bases and J shed 5 bases, with 9 bases lying between them. CDR3 DNA sequence: TGCAGTGCTTTACAGAATACTGAAGCTTTCTTT. It translates to CSALQNTEAFF.

V usage is TRBV7-9 and J usage is TRBJ2-3; 7 bases match TRBD1. The CDR3 contains 15 residues. V was clipped by 4 bases and J by 3 bases; unmatched bases: 7. The V gene's germline CDR1 is SEHNR and CDR2 FQNEAQ (reference sequence). CDR3 DNA sequence: TGTGCCAGCAGCTCAGCCGGGACAGAGACAGATACGCAGTATTTT. Encoded protein: CASSSAGTETDTQYF.

The J gene is TRBJ1-2, the V gene TRBV18, with 8 bases aligning to TRBD1. Germline V gene data show CDR1 as KGHSH and CDR2 as LQKENI. J lost 7 bases, V lost 4 bases, and 5 bases had no gene match. There are 13 residues in the CDR3. The CDR3 region is CASSLQGEGGYTF. DNA for the CDR3: TGTGCCAGCTCACTACAGGGGGAAGGTGGCTACACCTTC.

The chain joins TRBV28 to TRBJ1-2; D not certain. The germline V gene has CDR1 MDHEN and CDR2 SYDVKM. Trimming took 10 bases from V and 6 from J, leaving 12 bases between them. This CDR3 has 11 residues. The CDR3 loop reads CATSPPDGYTF. CDR3 bases: TGTGCCACTTCCCCCCCCGATGGCTACACCTTC.

The chain employs TRBV5-1 and TRBJ2-1, with 7 positions matching TRBD2. CDR1 is SGHRS, CDR2 YFSETQ, per germline. The CDR3 is made up of 15 amino acids. V lost 8 bases, J lost 3 bases, and 11 bases stayed unmatched. CDR3 DNA: TGCGCCAGTACAAAAAGCGGGGAGGGCTACAATGAGCAGTTCTTC. Translation: CASTKSGEGYNEQFF.

There are a few counts of this clone. The rearrangement links TRBV2 to TRBJ2-1; 10 bases are a match to TRBD1. CDR3 length: 13 amino acids. After removal of 5 bases from V and 10 bases from J, the junction contained 5 bases not matched to a gene. The germline V gene has CDR1 SNHLY and CDR2 FYNNEI. DNA for the CDR3: TGTGCCAGCAGTTTCGGGACAGGGGAAGAGCAGTTCTTC. Its translation is CASSFGTGEEQFF.

The rearrangement uses TRBV5-5 and TRBJ2-7, with a weak D call TRBD1 (5 bases). V dropped 1 base and J dropped 5 bases, with 22 bases sitting between them. Germline V gene lookup returns CDR1 SGHKS and CDR2 YYEKEE (reference sequence). The CDR3 covers 17 residues. The CDR3 sequence is CASSLSRMGQGIHEQYF. The CDR3 DNA follows: TGTGCCAGCAGCTTGTCACGCATGGGGCAGGGAATTCACGAGCAGTACTTC.

The V call is TRBV7-9, the J call TRBJ1-2; maybe TRBD1 (6 bases). Looked up from germline, CDR1 is SEHNR and CDR2 is FQNEAQ (reference sequence). This CDR3 has 14 residues. Deletions cut 5 bases from V and 5 bases from J, with 15 bases between. CDR3 residues: CASSAPVDSYGYTF. The CDR3 DNA reads as TGTGCCAGCAGCGCCCCCGTGGACAGTTATGGCTACACCTTC. Full variable domain (remainder filled in from reference TRBV7-9 and TRBJ1-2): DTGVSQNPRHKITKRGQNVTFRCDPISEHNRLYWYRQTLGQGPEFLTYFQNEAQLEKSRLLSDRFSAERPKGSFSTLEIQRTEQGDSAMYLCASSAPVDSYGYTFGSGTRLTVV.

The V gene is TRBV19, the J gene TRBJ2-1, with 7 nucleotides matching TRBD2. CDR3 length equals 18 residues. The trim removed 6 bases at V and 0 bases at J, leaving 14 bases unmatched. The germline V gene encodes CDR1 LNHDA and CDR2 SQIVND (reference sequence). This CDR3 is CASSRGGGSGISYNEQFF. CDR3 bases: TGTGCCAGTAGCCGTGGGGGAGGGAGCGGGATCTCCTACAATGAGCAGTTCTTC.

This clone was seen a handful of times. This chain uses TRBV18 with TRBJ1-5, with no clear D. Trimming took off 2 bases at V and 2 bases at J, with 7 bases between the two ends. CDR1 is KGHSH and CDR2 is LQKENI in the germline V gene. CDR3 length equals 14 residues. The CDR3 nucleotides read TGTGCCAGCTCACCAGGGGAGGGCAATCAGCCCCAGCATTTT. It encodes CASSPGEGNQPQHF. Together with reference TRBV18 and TRBJ1-5, the CDR3 gives the full variable domain: NAGVMQNPRHLVRRRGQEARLRCSPMKGHSHVYWYRQLPEEGLKFMVYLQKENIIDESGMPKERFSAEFPKEGPSILRIQQVVRGDSAAYFCASSPGEGNQPQHFGDGTRLSIL.

This sequence joins TRBV6-5 and TRBJ1-2, with D possibly matching TRBD1 (5 bases). CDR1 is MNHEY, CDR2 SVGAGI, per germline. The V end lost 6 bases, the J end lost 4 bases, and 12 bases lay between the germline ends. CDR3 size: 13 residues. The CDR3, as DNA: TGTGCCAGCAGACCCCAGGGCCTCTATGGCTACACCTTC. Its protein is CASRPQGLYGYTF.

The rearrangement joins TRBV2 to TRBJ1-5, with a weak D call TRBD1 (6 bases). Germline assignment: CDR1 SNHLY and CDR2 FYNNEI. Trimming took 4 bases from V and 3 from J, leaving 16 bases between them. The CDR3 runs to 16 residues. CDR3 nucleotides: TGTGCCAGCAGTGCACAGGGTGGACATAACAATCAGCCCCAGCATTTT. Protein: CASSAQGGHNNQPQHF.

This clone appeared a single time. The genes are TRBV27 and TRBJ2-7; 13 nucleotides agree with TRBD2. The CDR3 runs to 17 residues. Germline V lookup: CDR1 MNHEY, CDR2 SMNVEV (reference sequence). With V trimmed by 2 bases and J by 2 bases, 6 bases remained unmatched. Here the CDR3 reads CASSLGTSGIRTYEQYF. DNA of the CDR3: TGTGCCAGCAGTTTAGGGACTAGCGGGATCCGTACCTACGAGCAGTACTTC.

This clone was detected ten times or more. The CDR3 protein is CASSPSGLGTGELFF. In nucleotides, the CDR3 is TGTGCCAGCAGCCCGTCAGGATTGGGCACCGGGGAGCTGTTTTTT. The chain employs TRBV28 and TRBJ2-2; no reliable D call. The V end was cut by 6 bases, the J end by 4 bases, with 15 bases between. Germline CDR1 is MDHEN and CDR2 is SYDVKM. The CDR3 consists of 15 residues.

The DNA for the CDR3 is TGTGCCAGTAGTCCGACTAGCGGGTTAACCCCTACATGGCTCACCGGGGAGCTGTTTTTT. It translates to CASSPTSGLTPTWLTGELFF. The genes are TRBV19 and TRBJ2-2; 10 bases agree with TRBD2. This CDR3 is 20 amino acids long. CDR1 and CDR2 from the germline V gene are LNHDA and SQIVND (reference sequence). V shed 5 bases and J 4 bases; nucleotides not matched to a gene: 19. The whole variable domain, filled in from reference TRBV19 and TRBJ2-2, reads DGGITQSPKYLFRKEGQNVTLSCEQNLNHDAMYWYRQDPGQGLRLIYYSQIVNDFQKGDIAEGYSVSREKKESFPLTVTSAQKNPTAFYLCASSPTSGLTPTWLTGELFFGEGSRLTVL.

The V gene is TRBV6-2 or TRBV6-3, the J gene TRBJ1-2, with 8 nucleotides matching TRBD1. The ends lost 2 bases at V and 8 bases at J; junction bases unmatched: 13. CDR3 length equals 16 residues. CDR1 and CDR2 from the germline V gene are MNHEY and SVGEGT. The CDR3 reads CASSYRLGQGAKGYTF. CDR3 coding DNA: TGTGCCAGCAGTTACCGCCTCGGGCAGGGGGCGAAGGGCTACACCTTC.

This CDR3 reads CASSSDRGQYRAFF. CDR3 bases: TGCGCCAGCAGCTCAGACAGGGGGCAATATAGGGCTTTCTTT. This chain connects TRBV5-1 to TRBJ1-1, with 10 bases matching TRBD1. The germline gives CDR1 SGHRS, CDR2 YFSETQ. The CDR3 extends over 14 amino acids. Trimming at V came to 3 bases and at J to 11 bases, leaving 10 bases not matched to a gene.